The source of this TCR beta chain is a study of brain T cells in children with intractable seizures. V lost 2 bases, J lost 0 bases, and 14 bases lay in between. CDR1 and CDR2 (germline): SGHAT, FQNNGV. The CDR3 runs to 16 residues. Clones were sequenced by immunoSEQ multiplex PCR, and TCRdb holds only the in-frame ones, with some missing. The sample lists under 150,000 clones; 90% to 95% were seen once. Surgery cases with the highest brain T cell transcript signatures were chosen for sequencing. Pre-surgery treatment included at least one anti-epileptic drug. This sequence originates from a boy in the first two years of life with hemimegalencephaly and intractable seizures. The chain links TRBV11-2 to TRBJ2-7; TRBD1 might be the D (7 bases). The starting material was peripheral blood, obtained at surgery. The chain's CDR3 is CASSLFRGTASYEQYF. DNA of the CDR3: TGTGCCAGCAGCTTATTCCGCGGGACAGCCTCCTACGAGCAGTACTTC.